This T cell receptor beta chain came from a study of long-term antiretroviral therapy in people with HIV. Study results and caveats: On ART adherence, viral resistance or therapy changes, no data were available.

At the survey level, the v3.0 immunoSEQ assay was run. Clones were sequenced by immunoSEQ multiplex PCR, and TCRdb holds only the in-frame ones, with some missing. The sample lists tens of thousands of clones, roughly nine tenths occurring once. Germline CDR1 reads SNHLY; CDR2 reads FYNNEI. The CDR3 consists of 14 residues. V dropped 7 bases and J dropped 4; count of bases not matched to a gene: 9. Comment on this clone: What it binds is not known.

The sequences come from unsorted PBMCs, collected 1.1 years after starting antiretroviral therapy. V is TRBV2 and J is TRBJ2-7; TRBD2 matches 8 bases. This receptor was taken from a man between 18 and 29 years old with HIV. This chain's CDR3 is CASISTSGLYEQYF. DNA of the CDR3: TGTGCCAGCATAAGTACTAGCGGTCTATACGAGCAGTACTTC.